These 29 T cell receptor beta chains originate from one sample sequenced in a study of blood T cell repertoires in COVID-19. Some clones are missing from TCRdb's copy, which holds only in-frame ones; the method was immunoSEQ multiplex PCR. Of roughly 140,000 clones listed, 70% to 90% were seen once; the top ten hold approximately 5%. Specimen: peripheral blood. These receptors originate from a woman between 45 and 60 years old with acute or convalescent COVID-19.

The rearrangement joins TRBV2 to TRBJ2-1; a possible D gene is TRBD1 (5 bases). The germline CDR1 and CDR2 sequences are SNHLY and FYNNEI. The CDR3 is made up of 14 amino acids. Trimming cost V 6 bases and J 5 bases, with 14 bases left between them. CDR3 loop: CASRSQGIDNEQFF. The CDR3 coding sequence is TGTGCCAGCAGGTCCCAGGGCATTGACAATGAGCAGTTCTTC.

Worth noting for this clone: Other DNA sequences in the same sample also yield this CDR3. The rearrangement uses TRBV7-2 and TRBJ1-6; TRBD1 might be the D (6 bases). The V end lost 2 bases, the J end lost 7 bases, and 6 bases lay between the germline ends. This CDR3 contains 13 residues. Germline CDR1 is SGHTA and CDR2 is FQGNSA. DNA of the CDR3: TGTGCCAGCAGCTTACAGGGGAATTCACCCCTCCACTTT. Amino acid sequence: CASSLQGNSPLHF.

The chain is built from TRBV6-5 and TRBJ2-3, with 8 bases aligning to TRBD2. Germline V gives CDR1 MNHEY, CDR2 SVGAGI. J was trimmed by 2 bases and V by 8 bases; bases with no gene match: 6. The CDR3 is 14 residues long. The chain's CDR3 is CASSGGVYTDTQYF. The CDR3 DNA follows: TGTGCCAGCTCCGGGGGGGTGTACACAGATACGCAGTATTTT.

The chain links TRBV10-3 to TRBJ2-1, with D tentatively TRBD2 (6 bases). The germline V and J ends were trimmed by 3 bases and 0 bases, with 12 bases remaining between them. The CDR3 loop spans 16 amino acids. From germline, CDR1 is ENHRY and CDR2 SYGVKD. This CDR3 is CAISDGTRGSYNEQFF. The DNA of the CDR3 is TGTGCCATCAGTGACGGGACTCGAGGCTCCTACAATGAGCAGTTCTTC.

The chain combines TRBV19 with TRBJ1-6; tentative D call: TRBD1 (6 bases). CDR3 size: 14 residues. The V end was cut by 6 bases, the J end by 5 bases, with 11 bases between. CDR1 and CDR2 (germline): LNHDA, SQIVND (reference sequence). The CDR3 coding sequence is TGTGCCAGTAGGCCGACAGGAGATAATTCACCCCTCCACTTT. This codes for CASRPTGDNSPLHF.

This chain connects TRBV28 to TRBJ1-1; 8 positions match TRBD1. The CDR3 sequence is 13 residues long. CDR1 is MDHEN, CDR2 SYDVKM, per germline. The trim removed 6 bases at V and 4 bases at J, leaving 4 bases unmatched. The CDR3 here is CASSRDRTTEAFF. The CDR3 region has the DNA TGTGCCAGCAGCCGGGACAGGACCACTGAAGCTTTCTTT.

V gene TRBV27 combines with J gene TRBJ1-1; D ambiguous. V gave up 2 bases and J gave up 0 bases, with 4 bases separating them. The CDR3 runs 13 residues. Germline CDR1 reads MNHEY; CDR2 reads SMNVEV (reference sequence). The chain's CDR3 is CASSLVVNTEAFF. Written as DNA, the CDR3 is TGTGCCAGCAGTTTAGTAGTGAACACTGAAGCTTTCTTT.

The chain couples TRBV5-5 to TRBJ2-3, with 12 bases matching TRBD2. V was pared by 5 bases and J by 4 bases, with 8 bases of the junction left unmatched. The CDR3 loop spans 16 amino acids. The germline V gene has CDR1 SGHKS and CDR2 YYEKEE (reference sequence). Written as DNA, the CDR3 is TGTGCCAGCAGTAGTAGGCTAGCGGGGGGGCCAGATACGCAGTATTTT. Its translation is CASSSRLAGGPDTQYF.

The CDR3 here is CASSPTGEMRYGYTF. The CDR3 region has the DNA TGTGCCAGCAGCCCGACAGGGGAAATGCGCTATGGCTACACCTTC. The chain carries TRBV7-3 and TRBJ1-2; 8 bases match TRBD1. Per the germline V gene, CDR1 is SGHTA and CDR2 is FQGTGA. The CDR3 is 15 residues long. Trimming removed 5 bases from V and 4 bases from J; junction bases left unmatched: 9.

This rearrangement joins TRBV18 to TRBJ2-1; D uncertain. Germline assignment: CDR1 KGHSH and CDR2 LQKENI. This CDR3 contains 15 residues. Trimming pared 2 bases from V and 0 bases from J, leaving 8 bases between. CDR3 in DNA: TGTGCCAGCTCACCATCCACAAGCTCCTACAATGAGCAGTTCTTC. Translating gives CASSPSTSSYNEQFF.

On this clone itself: A junction boundary mismatches the germline segment, possibly from a read error. V usage is TRBV5-4 and J usage is TRBJ2-5, with a possible D match to TRBD1 (5 bases). Germline V gene sequence: CDR1 SGHNT, CDR2 YYREEE (reference sequence). This CDR3 contains 14 residues. For the CDR3, the DNA is TGTGCCAGCAGCTTACAGGCAGCGCAAGAAACCCAGTACTTC. Protein: CASSLQAAQETQYF.

This sequence joins TRBV15 and TRBJ2-2, with D tentatively TRBD2 (7 bases). Germline lookup yields CDR1 LNHNV and CDR2 YYDKDF (reference sequence). V lost 2 bases to trimming and J lost 1 base, with 14 bases between them. The CDR3 runs to 17 residues. CDR3 DNA sequence: TGTGCCACCAGCAGATCCGGGGGGCTCGGGAACACCGGGGAGCTGTTTTTT. The encoded protein is CATSRSGGLGNTGELFF.

The chain joins TRBV19 to TRBJ1-6, with D possibly matching TRBD1 (6 bases). CDR1 and CDR2 (germline): LNHDA, SQIVND (reference sequence). Deletions cut 10 bases from V and 5 bases from J, with 15 bases between. The CDR3 has 14 residues. The CDR3 region has the DNA TGTGCCACCTGCCGGGACACCAATAATTCACCCCTCCACTTT. Translating gives CATCRDTNNSPLHF.

This chain joins TRBV28 and TRBJ1-6, with 10 bases fitting TRBD1. Looked up from germline, CDR1 is MDHEN and CDR2 is SYDVKM. The ends lost 7 bases at V and 9 bases at J; junction bases unmatched: 6. The CDR3 loop spans 14 amino acids. CDR3 amino acids: CASIGGTGVSPLHF. The CDR3 coding sequence is TGTGCCAGCATCGGTGGGACAGGGGTTTCACCCCTCCACTTT.

The chain couples TRBV3-1 (or the pseudogene TRBV3-2) to TRBJ1-1; the D gene is possibly TRBD1 (5 bases). CDR1 is LGHDT and CDR2 is YNNKEL in the germline V gene (reference sequence). V lost 6 bases and J lost 4, with 9 bases in between. The CDR3 is made up of 12 amino acids. The CDR3 here is CASSLGATEAFF. Here the CDR3 DNA reads TGTGCCAGCAGTCTAGGGGCCACTGAAGCTTTCTTT.

V is TRBV19 and J is TRBJ1-5, with 11 bases matching TRBD1. V was pared by 7 bases and J by 9 bases, with 11 bases of the junction left unmatched. This CDR3 has 15 residues. In germline, CDR1 is LNHDA, CDR2 SQIVND (reference sequence). In DNA form, the CDR3 reads TGTGCCAGTATCGGGACAGGGGGGGAAGGTTTGCCCCAGCATTTT. As protein: CASIGTGGEGLPQHF.

A single count supports this clone. This chain's CDR3 is CASSSEGGHGYTF. The CDR3 DNA reads TGTGCCAGCAGTTCCGAGGGTGGTCATGGCTACACCTTC. The chain is built from TRBV6-4 and TRBJ1-2; no firm D call. CDR3 length: 13 amino acids. Trimming removed 5 bases at V and 6 bases at J, with 13 bases between. Per germline, CDR1 MRHNA and CDR2 SNTAGT.

This clone was seen just once. Other DNA sequences in this specimen translate into the identical CDR3. The chain couples TRBV12-3 or TRBV12-4 to TRBJ1-1; D not resolved. V was clipped by 3 bases and J by 1 base, with 6 bases between them. This CDR3 comprises 13 residues. CDR3 sequence (DNA): TGTGCCAGCAGTTTTGCAGGGAACACTGAAGCTTTCTTT. Translated: CASSFAGNTEAFF.

This clone was observed a few times. The rearrangement joins TRBV3-1 (or the pseudogene TRBV3-2) to TRBJ1-6; D is undetermined. This CDR3 contains 14 residues. Germline V CDR1 and CDR2: LGHDT, YNNKEL (reference sequence). V was shortened by 1 base and J by 7 bases, with 8 bases between the two germline ends. Here the CDR3 reads CASSQVSQNSPLHF. In nucleotides, the CDR3 is TGTGCCAGCAGCCAAGTGAGCCAAAATTCACCCCTCCACTTT.

The chain has TRBV6-2 or TRBV6-3 and TRBJ2-7; TRBD1 is a possible D gene (5 bases). This CDR3 contains 15 residues. Trimming removed 4 bases from V and 5 bases from J, with 18 bases in between. Germline assignment: CDR1 MNHEY and CDR2 SVGEGT. CDR3 protein: CASSWTGPTQDEQYF. The CDR3 DNA follows: TGTGCCAGCAGTTGGACGGGCCCCACACAGGACGAGCAGTACTTC.

This clone was picked up a small number of times. The chain combines TRBV18 with TRBJ2-7, with D possibly TRBD1 on 5 matching bases. The germline V gene encodes CDR1 KGHSH and CDR2 LQKENI. V was cut by 5 bases and J by 6 bases, with 11 bases left in between. The CDR3 is 12 amino acids. This CDR3 reads CASSVQVSEQYF. The CDR3 nucleotides read TGTGCCAGCTCAGTACAGGTTAGCGAGCAGTACTTC.

The gene calls are TRBV5-1 and TRBJ2-7; D ambiguous. There are 13 residues in the CDR3. Germline lookup yields CDR1 SGHRS and CDR2 YFSETQ. Trimming shortened V by 4 bases and J by 3 bases, and 11 bases separated the two germline ends. CDR3 loop: CASSITQNYEQYF. The CDR3 DNA is TGCGCCAGCAGCATTACACAGAACTACGAGCAGTACTTC.

CDR3 sequence: CASTPTAGANTEAFF. The CDR3 DNA is TGTGCCAGCACCCCCACCGCGGGGGCTAACACTGAAGCTTTCTTT. V gene TRBV27 combines with J gene TRBJ1-1, with D possibly being TRBD1 (6 bases). CDR3 length equals 15 residues. CDR1 MNHEY and CDR2 SMNVEV come from the germline V gene (reference sequence). The V end lost 7 bases, the J end lost 2 bases, and 17 bases lay between the germline ends.

The chain couples TRBV12-5 to TRBJ1-1, with 7 nucleotides matching TRBD1. V shed 5 bases, J shed 3 bases, and the junction held 9 bases outside the gene matches. Germline V gene data show CDR1 as LGHNT and CDR2 as FRNRAP. The CDR3 sequence is 15 residues long. CDR3 residues: CASGRHRGTDTEAFF. The CDR3 nucleotides are TGTGCTAGTGGTCGACACAGGGGCACGGACACTGAAGCTTTCTTT.

The chain employs TRBV7-3 and TRBJ1-5; 7 nucleotides match TRBD1. This CDR3 spans 14 amino acids. CDR1 and CDR2 (germline): SGHTA, FQGTGA. V lost 5 bases to trimming and J lost 6 bases; unmatched junction nucleotides: 7. CDR3 nucleotides: TGTGCCAGCAGCAAGGACAGGAGGAGTCAGCCCCAGCATTTT. The encoded protein is CASSKDRRSQPQHF.

The chain recombines TRBV15 with TRBJ1-2; no reliable D call. Germline lookup yields CDR1 LNHNV and CDR2 YYDKDF (reference sequence). CDR3 length: 13 amino acids. V was clipped by 8 bases and J by 0 bases, with 10 bases between them. The CDR3 spells CATQKTANYGYTF. The CDR3 nucleotides are TGTGCCACCCAGAAGACTGCTAACTATGGCTACACCTTC.

The chain employs TRBV30 and TRBJ1-6; unclear D gene. The V gene lost 2 bases and the J gene lost 7 bases, with 6 bases spanning the gap. The CDR3 is made up of 12 amino acids. Germline V gene data show CDR1 as GTSNPN and CDR2 as SVGIG (reference sequence). The CDR3 spells CAWSPGNSPLHF. The CDR3 DNA reads TGTGCCTGGAGTCCTGGCAATTCACCCCTCCACTTT.

The chain employs TRBV30 and TRBJ1-4; 9 nucleotides match TRBD1. This CDR3 has 15 amino acids. Germline-derived CDR1 and CDR2 are GTSNPN and SVGIG (reference sequence). V was pared by 5 bases and J by 11 bases, with 15 bases of the junction left unmatched. CDR3: CAWGTKQGARRKLFF. The CDR3 nucleotides read TGTGCCTGGGGAACCAAACAGGGGGCGCGTCGGAAACTGTTTTTT.

The chain links TRBV6-4 to TRBJ2-3, with 8 bases identical to TRBD1. CDR1 is MRHNA, CDR2 SNTAGT, per germline. V lost 6 bases to trimming and J lost 5 bases; unmatched junction nucleotides: 7. This CDR3 is 14 amino acids long. Here the CDR3 reads CASSLTGDGDTQYF. In DNA, the CDR3 is TGTGCCAGCAGCTTGACAGGGGACGGAGATACGCAGTATTTT.